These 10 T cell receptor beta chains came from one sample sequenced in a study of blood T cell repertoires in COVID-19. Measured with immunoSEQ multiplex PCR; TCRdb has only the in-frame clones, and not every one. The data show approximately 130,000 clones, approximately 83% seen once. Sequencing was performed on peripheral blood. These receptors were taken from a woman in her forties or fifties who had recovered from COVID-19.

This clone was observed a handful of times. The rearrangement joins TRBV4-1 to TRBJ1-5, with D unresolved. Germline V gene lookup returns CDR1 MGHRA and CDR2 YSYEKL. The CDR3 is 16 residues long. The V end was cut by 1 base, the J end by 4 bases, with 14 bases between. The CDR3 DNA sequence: TGCGCCAGCAGCCAAGCTGCCTTCACGGGGAATCAGCCCCAGCATTTT. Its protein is CASSQAAFTGNQPQHF.

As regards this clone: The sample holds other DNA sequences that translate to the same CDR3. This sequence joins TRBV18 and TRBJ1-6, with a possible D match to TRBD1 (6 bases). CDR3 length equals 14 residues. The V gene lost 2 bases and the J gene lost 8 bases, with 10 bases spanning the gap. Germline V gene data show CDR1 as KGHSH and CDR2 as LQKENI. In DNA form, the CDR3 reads TGTGCCAGCTCACCAGGGGGCAAGGATTCACCCCTCCACTTT. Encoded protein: CASSPGGKDSPLHF.

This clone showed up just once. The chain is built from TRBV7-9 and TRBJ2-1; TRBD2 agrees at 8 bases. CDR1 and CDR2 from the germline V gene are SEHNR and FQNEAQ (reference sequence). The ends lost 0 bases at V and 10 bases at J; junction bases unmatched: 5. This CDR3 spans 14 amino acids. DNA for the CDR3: TGTGCCAGCAGCTTAGCTGGGACTAGGATCGAGCAGTTCTTC. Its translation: CASSLAGTRIEQFF. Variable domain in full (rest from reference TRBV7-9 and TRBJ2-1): DTGVSQNPRHKITKRGQNVTFRCDPISEHNRLYWYRQTLGQGPEFLTYFQNEAQLEKSRLLSDRFSAERPKGSFSTLEIQRTEQGDSAMYLCASSLAGTRIEQFFGPGTRLTVL.

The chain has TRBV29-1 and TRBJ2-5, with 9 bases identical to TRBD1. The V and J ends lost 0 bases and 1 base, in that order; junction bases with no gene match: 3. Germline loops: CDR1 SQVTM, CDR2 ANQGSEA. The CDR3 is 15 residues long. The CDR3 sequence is CSVEDWTGVQETQYF. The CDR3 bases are TGCAGCGTTGAAGATTGGACAGGGGTCCAAGAGACCCAGTACTTC.

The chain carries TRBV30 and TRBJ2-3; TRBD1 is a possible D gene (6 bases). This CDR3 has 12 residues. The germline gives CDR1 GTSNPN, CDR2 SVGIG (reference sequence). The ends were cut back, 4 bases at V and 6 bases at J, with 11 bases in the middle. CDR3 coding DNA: TGTGCCTGGAATGGGGGCGGGGATACGCAGTATTTT. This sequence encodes CAWNGGGDTQYF.

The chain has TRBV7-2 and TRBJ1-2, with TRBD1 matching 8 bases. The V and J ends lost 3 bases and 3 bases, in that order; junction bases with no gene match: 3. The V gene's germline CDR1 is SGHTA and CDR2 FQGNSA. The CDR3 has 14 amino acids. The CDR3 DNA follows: TGTGCCAGCAGCTTTACAGGGGGGGACTATGGCTACACCTTC. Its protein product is CASSFTGGDYGYTF. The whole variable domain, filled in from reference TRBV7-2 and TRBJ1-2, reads GAGVSQSPSNKVTEKGKDVELRCDPISGHTALYWYRQSLGQGLEFLIYFQGNSAPDKSGLPSDRFSAERTGGSVSTLTIQRTQQEDSAVYLCASSFTGGDYGYTFGSGTRLTVV.

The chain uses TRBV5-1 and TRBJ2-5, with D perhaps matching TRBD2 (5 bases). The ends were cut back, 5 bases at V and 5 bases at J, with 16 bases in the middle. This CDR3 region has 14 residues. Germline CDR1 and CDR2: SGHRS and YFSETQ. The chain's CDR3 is CASRPGGQWETQYF. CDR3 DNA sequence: TGCGCCAGCAGGCCGGGCGGGCAGTGGGAGACCCAGTACTTC.

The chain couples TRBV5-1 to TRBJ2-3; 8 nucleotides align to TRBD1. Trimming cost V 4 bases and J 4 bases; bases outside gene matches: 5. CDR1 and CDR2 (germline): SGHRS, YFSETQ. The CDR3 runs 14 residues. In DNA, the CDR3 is TGCGCCAGCAGCCCCCCAGGGGGCTCAGATACGCAGTATTTT. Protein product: CASSPPGGSDTQYF.

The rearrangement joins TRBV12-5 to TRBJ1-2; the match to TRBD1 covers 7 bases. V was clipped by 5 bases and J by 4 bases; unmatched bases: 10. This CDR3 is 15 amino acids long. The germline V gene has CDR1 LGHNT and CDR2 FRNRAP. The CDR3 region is CASGHQTGSSYGYTF. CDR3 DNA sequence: TGTGCTAGTGGTCACCAGACAGGGAGCTCCTATGGCTACACCTTC.

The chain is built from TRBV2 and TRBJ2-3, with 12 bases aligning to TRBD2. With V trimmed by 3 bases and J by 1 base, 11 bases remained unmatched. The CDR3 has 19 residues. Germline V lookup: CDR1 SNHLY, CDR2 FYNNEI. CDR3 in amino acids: CASSDGLAGPTSGTDTQYF. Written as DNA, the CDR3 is TGTGCCAGCAGTGACGGACTAGCGGGACCAACCTCGGGCACAGATACGCAGTATTTT.